These 15 T cell receptor beta chains were sequenced from one sample in a study of blood T cell repertoires in COVID-19. Data came from immunoSEQ multiplex PCR; TCRdb stores just in-frame clones and leaves some out. Here the sample spans roughly 81,000 clones, around nine tenths being singletons. The sequenced sample was peripheral blood. These receptors were collected from a man aged 35-49 years with acute or convalescent COVID-19.

V and J are TRBV6-4 and TRBJ2-1; possible D gene TRBD2, 5 bases. Germline CDR1 is MRHNA and CDR2 is SNTAGT. This CDR3 is built from 13 residues. V was clipped by 3 bases and J by 6 bases, with 9 bases between them. As DNA, the CDR3 is TGTGCCAGCAGTGATCTAGCAAGCAATGAGCAGTTCTTC. Residues: CASSDLASNEQFF.

This sequence joins TRBV30 and TRBJ1-1, with D unresolved. Trimming pared 3 bases from V and 4 bases from J, leaving 15 bases between. Germline assignment: CDR1 GTSNPN and CDR2 SVGIG (reference sequence). CDR3 length equals 14 residues. Here the CDR3 reads CAWSAPWEGTEAFF. CDR3 DNA sequence: TGTGCCTGGAGCGCTCCCTGGGAGGGCACTGAAGCTTTCTTT. Full variable domain (remainder filled in from reference TRBV30 and TRBJ1-1): SQTIHQWPATLVQPVGSPLSLECTVEGTSNPNLYWYRQAAGRGLQLLFYSVGIGQISSEVPQNLSASRPQDRQFILSSKKLLLSDSGFYLCAWSAPWEGTEAFFGQGTRLTVV.

The chain links TRBV18 to TRBJ1-2; possible D gene TRBD1, 6 bases. The germline V gene encodes CDR1 KGHSH and CDR2 LQKENI. V shed 0 bases and J shed 5 bases, with 10 bases lying between them. This CDR3 region has 14 residues. CDR3 bases: TGTGCCAGCTCACCACCTTCAGGGGCTTATGGCTACACCTTC. This gives the protein CASSPPSGAYGYTF.

This chain uses TRBV5-4 with TRBJ1-5; 9 bases are a match to TRBD1. CDR1 is SGHNT, CDR2 YYREEE, per germline (reference sequence). CDR3 length equals 18 residues. The J segment lost 4 bases and the V segment lost 3 bases, leaving 14 bases of the junction unmatched. The chain's CDR3 is CASSSGPLDRGGNQPQHF. DNA of the CDR3: TGTGCCAGCAGCTCCGGACCATTGGACAGGGGTGGGAATCAGCCCCAGCATTTT.

The chain uses TRBV10-3 and TRBJ1-3; 8 bases match TRBD1. The trim removed 4 bases at V and 1 base at J, leaving 3 bases unmatched. The CDR3 is made up of 15 amino acids. Germline V gene lookup returns CDR1 ENHRY and CDR2 SYGVKD. This CDR3 is CAISAQGASGNTIYF. The CDR3 nucleotides are TGTGCCATCAGTGCGCAGGGGGCATCTGGAAACACCATATATTTT.

This clone has more than one count but fewer than ten. The gene calls are TRBV14 and TRBJ1-1, with no clear D. CDR1 is SGHDN, CDR2 FVKESK, per germline. The CDR3 runs 16 residues. V lost 0 bases and J 0 bases, leaving 11 bases between the germline ends. This CDR3 is CASSQDVQIMNTEAFF. CDR3 coding DNA: TGTGCCAGCAGCCAAGACGTACAGATCATGAACACTGAAGCTTTCTTT.

The chain links TRBV27 to TRBJ1-1, with 8 bases aligning to TRBD1. The CDR3 sequence is 16 residues long. CDR1 is MNHEY and CDR2 is SMNVEV in the germline V gene (reference sequence). Losses at the gene ends were 6 bases for V and 1 base for J; bases not matched to a gene: 10. The CDR3 nucleotides read TGTGCCAGCAGCCCTCAGGGGGCTATGGGGAACACTGAAGCTTTCTTT. Protein sequence: CASSPQGAMGNTEAFF.

The chain uses TRBV7-9 and TRBJ1-3; D is unresolved. Trimming left V 8 bases short and J 3 bases short, with 11 bases between. The CDR3 sequence is 13 residues long. Germline V lookup: CDR1 SEHNR, CDR2 FQNEAQ (reference sequence). The CDR3 here is CASARSYGNTIYF. CDR3 bases: TGTGCCAGCGCTAGGAGTTATGGAAACACCATATATTTT. The whole variable domain, remainder taken from reference TRBV7-9 and TRBJ1-3, is DTGVSQNPRHKITKRGQNVTFRCDPISEHNRLYWYRQTLGQGPEFLTYFQNEAQLEKSRLLSDRFSAERPKGSFSTLEIQRTEQGDSAMYLCASARSYGNTIYFGEGSWLTVV.

V and J are TRBV5-1 and TRBJ2-5; tentative D call: TRBD1 (5 bases). Germline-derived CDR1 and CDR2 are SGHRS and YFSETQ. This CDR3 is built from 14 residues. With 1 base removed from V and 9 bases from J, the gap between germline ends came to 16 bases. The CDR3 region has the DNA TGCGCCAGCAGCTTGTCAGGGCTCGGTGAGCCCCAGTACTTC. Translating gives CASSLSGLGEPQYF.

The chain carries TRBV5-4 and TRBJ1-5; the D gene is possibly TRBD1 (5 bases). There are 15 residues in the CDR3. Trimming pared 4 bases from V and 6 bases from J, leaving 17 bases between. Per the germline V gene, CDR1 is SGHNT and CDR2 is YYREEE (reference sequence). Here the CDR3 reads CASSPEGMRPQPQHF. CDR3 in DNA: TGTGCCAGCAGCCCGGAGGGGATGCGCCCTCAGCCCCAGCATTTT.

The rearrangement links TRBV7-7 to TRBJ1-4; TRBD1 agrees at 9 bases. This CDR3 is built from 13 residues. The V and J ends lost 5 bases and 8 bases, in that order; junction bases with no gene match: 3. CDR1 is SSHAT and CDR2 is FNYEAQ in the germline V gene (reference sequence). CDR3 sequence: CASSRDRDEKLFF. Written as DNA, the CDR3 is TGTGCCAGCAGCCGGGACAGGGACGAAAAACTGTTTTTT.

The chain joins TRBV9 to TRBJ1-2; D perhaps matches TRBD1 (5 bases). V was shortened by 6 bases and J by 0 bases, with 9 bases between the two germline ends. The CDR3 loop spans 13 amino acids. Germline assignment: CDR1 SGDLS and CDR2 YYNGEE. CDR3: CASNQGSNYGYTF. The CDR3 nucleotides read TGTGCCAGCAATCAGGGATCTAACTATGGCTACACCTTC. The full variable domain, its missing parts supplied by reference TRBV9 and TRBJ1-2, is DSGVTQTPKHLITATGQRVTLRCSPRSGDLSVYWYQQSLDQGLQFLIQYYNGEERAKGNILERFSAQQFPDLHSELNLSSLELGDSALYFCASNQGSNYGYTFGSGTRLTVV.

This clone was seen only a few times. This chain joins TRBV6-5 and TRBJ2-7; possibly TRBD1 for D (5 bases). Between the trimmed V and J ends, which lost 2 bases and 2 bases, there was a span of 13 bases. This CDR3 contains 15 residues. Per the germline V gene, CDR1 is MNHEY and CDR2 is SVGAGI. CDR3 sequence: CASSYIQGSTYEQYF. The CDR3 coding sequence is TGTGCCAGCAGTTACATCCAGGGTTCTACCTACGAGCAGTACTTC.

The chain is built from TRBV15 and TRBJ1-1; D gene uncertain. V was shortened by 4 bases and J by 2 bases, with 11 bases between the two germline ends. This CDR3 has 14 residues. Germline assignment: CDR1 LNHNV and CDR2 YYDKDF (reference sequence). CDR3 region: CATSKSNLNTEAFF. The CDR3 DNA is TGTGCCACCAGCAAATCTAATCTCAACACTGAAGCTTTCTTT.

J is TRBJ2-7 and V is TRBV5-1; 7 bases map to TRBD1. The V gene's germline CDR1 is SGHRS and CDR2 YFSETQ. With V trimmed by 3 bases and J by 0 bases, 3 bases remained unmatched. CDR3 length: 14 residues. CDR3 loop: CASSWGQSSYEQYF. DNA for the CDR3: TGCGCCAGCAGCTGGGGACAGAGCTCCTACGAGCAGTACTTC.